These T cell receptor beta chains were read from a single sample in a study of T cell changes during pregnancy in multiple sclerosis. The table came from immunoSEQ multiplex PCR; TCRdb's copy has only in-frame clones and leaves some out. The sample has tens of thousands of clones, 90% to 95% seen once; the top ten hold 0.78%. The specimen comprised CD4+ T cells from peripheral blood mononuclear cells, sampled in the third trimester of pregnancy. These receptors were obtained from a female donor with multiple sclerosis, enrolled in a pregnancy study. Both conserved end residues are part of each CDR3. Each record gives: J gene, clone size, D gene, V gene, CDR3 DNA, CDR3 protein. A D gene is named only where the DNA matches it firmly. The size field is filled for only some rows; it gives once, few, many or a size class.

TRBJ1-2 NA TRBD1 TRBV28 TGTGCCAGCAGTTTAGCCGGGACAGGGAACTATGGCTACACCTTC CASSLAGTGNYGYTF
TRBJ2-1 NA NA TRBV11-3 TGTGCCAGCAGCTTAAAAAGGGCTAGCGCCCATGAGCAGTTCTTC CASSLKRASAHEQFF
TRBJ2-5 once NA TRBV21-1 TGTGCCAGCAGCCTCTACAGGGTACAAGAGACCCAGTACTTC CASSLYRVQETQYF
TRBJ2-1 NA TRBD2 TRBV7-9 TGTGCCAGCAGCTCCGGGACTAGCGGATACAATGAGCAGTTCTTC CASSSGTSGYNEQFF
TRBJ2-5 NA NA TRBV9 TGTGCCAGCAGCCTCCGCCAAGAGACCCAGTACTTC CASSLRQETQYF
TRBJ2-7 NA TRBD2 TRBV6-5 TGTGCCAGCAGTTCCGGGACTAGGAGGCACGAGCAGTACTTC CASSSGTRRHEQYF
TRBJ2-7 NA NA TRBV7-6 TGTGCCAGCAGCGCGGGGGCGGCAGATGGGTATCAAGAGCAGTACTTC CASSAGAADGYQEQYF
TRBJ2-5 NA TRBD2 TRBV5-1 TGCGCCAGCAGCTTTACTAGCGGGAGTAGGGAGACCCAGTACTTC CASSFTSGSRETQYF
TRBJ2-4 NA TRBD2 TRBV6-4 TGTGCCAGCAGTGACAAAGGGCGGGAGAAAGTCCAAGCCCCGAGCCTAGCCAAAAACATTCAGTACTTC CASSDKGREKVQAPSLAKNIQYF
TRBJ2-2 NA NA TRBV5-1 TGCGCCAGCAGCCCCGCGGGTCGACGGGGTGCGAACACCGGGGAGCTGTTTTTT CASSPAGRRGANTGELFF
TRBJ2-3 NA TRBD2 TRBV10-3 TGTGCCATCGGACTAGCGGGGGCAGATACGCAGTATTTT CAIGLAGADTQYF
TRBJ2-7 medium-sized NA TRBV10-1 TGCGCCAGCAGTGAGTCGGGCAGTAGCTACGAGCAGTACTTC CASSESGSSYEQYF
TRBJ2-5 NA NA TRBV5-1 TGCGCCAGCAGCTTGGATCCGGGGGTCCAAGAGACCCAGTACTTC CASSLDPGVQETQYF
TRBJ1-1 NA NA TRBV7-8 TGTGCCAGCAGCCCGGGTGGGTGGCACACTGAAGCTTTCTTT CASSPGGWHTEAFF
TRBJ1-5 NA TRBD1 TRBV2 TGTGCCAGCAGTGCGACAGGGCGGGATCAGCCCCAGCATTTT CASSATGRDQPQHF
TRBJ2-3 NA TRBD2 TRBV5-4 TGTGCCAGCAGCCCGACTAGCGGGGCGGGGGATACGCAGTATTTT CASSPTSGAGDTQYF
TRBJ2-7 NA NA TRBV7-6 TGTGCCAGCAGCTTGGAGGCCCGTTACGAGCAGTACTTC CASSLEARYEQYF
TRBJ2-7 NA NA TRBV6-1 TGTGCCAGCAGTGAGGGCCGCTACGAGCAGTACTTC CASSEGRYEQYF
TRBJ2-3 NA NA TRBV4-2 TGTGCCAGCAGCCAAGATTCCTCTAGCACAGATACGCAGTATTTT CASSQDSSSTDTQYF
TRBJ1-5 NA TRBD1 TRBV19 TGTGCCAGTAGTCCCGCATTGACAGGGGGCTGGCAGCCCCAGCATTTT CASSPALTGGWQPQHF
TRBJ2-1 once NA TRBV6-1 TGTGCCAGCAGTGTAATCGGAGGCCTAGCAGGCGATGAGCAGTTCTTC CASSVIGGLAGDEQFF
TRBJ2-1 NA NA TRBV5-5 TGTGCCAGCAGCTTGTCTCTCTTTTTGGGCGATGAGCAGTTCTTC CASSLSLFLGDEQFF
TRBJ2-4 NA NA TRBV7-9 TGTGCCAGCAGCCCAGCCGGTAGAGGGATAGCCAAAAACATTCAGTACTTC CASSPAGRGIAKNIQYF
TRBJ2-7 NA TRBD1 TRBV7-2 TGTGCCAGCAGCTTAGGGACAGGGGGGGGTTACGAGCAGTACTTC CASSLGTGGGYEQYF
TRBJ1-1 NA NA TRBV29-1 TGCAGCGTTGTGACGACACACACTGAAGCTTTCTTT CSVVTTHTEAFF
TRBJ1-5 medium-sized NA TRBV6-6 TGTGCCAGCAGTGACGACAGGTTCTTCAATCAGCCCCAGCATTTT CASSDDRFFNQPQHF
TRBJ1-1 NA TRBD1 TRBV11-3 TGTGCCAGCAGCCACGGGAACAGGGGGCCTGGCACTGAAGCTTTCTTT CASSHGNRGPGTEAFF
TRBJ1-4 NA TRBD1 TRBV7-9 TGTGCCAGCAGCTTACTGGGGACAGTACTTAATGAAAAACTGTTTTTT CASSLLGTVLNEKLFF
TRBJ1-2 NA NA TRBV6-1 TGTGCCAGCAGTGGTGACATAAGGGGTGACTATGGCTACACCTTC CASSGDIRGDYGYTF
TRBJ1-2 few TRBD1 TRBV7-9 TGTGCCAGCAGCCCACGGACAGGGCTAATATCACGGTATGGCTACACCTTC CASSPRTGLISRYGYTF
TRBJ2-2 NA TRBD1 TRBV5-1 TGCGCCAGCAGCTCAGGGACAGGGAACACCGGGGAGCTGTTTTTT CASSSGTGNTGELFF
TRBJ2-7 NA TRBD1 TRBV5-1 TGCGCCAGCAGCTCGCGGTGGGACAGGGGGCGAGACGAGCAGTACTTC CASSSRWDRGRDEQYF
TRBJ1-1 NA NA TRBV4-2 TGTGCCAGCAGCCAGGCACAGGGAGTGAACACTGAAGCTTTCTTT CASSQAQGVNTEAFF
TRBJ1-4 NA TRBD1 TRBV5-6 TGTGCCAGCAGTCCCGGGACAGGGGGCTCCCGTAATGAAAAACTGTTTTTT CASSPGTGGSRNEKLFF
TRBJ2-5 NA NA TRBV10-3 TGTGCCATCAGTGAGTTCAGTCAAGAGACCCAGTACTTC CAISEFSQETQYF
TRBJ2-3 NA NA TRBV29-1 TGCAGCGTTGAAAAACAGCAGAGCACAGATACGCAGTATTTT CSVEKQQSTDTQYF
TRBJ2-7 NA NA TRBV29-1 TGCAGCGTTGAGGGGGGTCTGCCGAGCTCCTACGAGCAGTACTTC CSVEGGLPSSYEQYF
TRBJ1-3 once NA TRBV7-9 TGTGCCAGCAGCCAGGGGCGGATTCTTCGCTCTGGAAACACCATATATTTT CASSQGRILRSGNTIYF
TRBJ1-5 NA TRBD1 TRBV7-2 TGTGCCAGCAGCTTCGGACAGGGGGCAGAGCCCCAGCATTTT CASSFGQGAEPQHF
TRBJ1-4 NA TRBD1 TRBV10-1 TGCGCCAGCAGTGGGGGACAGGCGAATGAAAAACTGTTTTTT CASSGGQANEKLFF
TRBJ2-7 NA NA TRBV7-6 TGTGCCAGCAGGAACCACAACTACGAGCAGTACTTC CASRNHNYEQYF
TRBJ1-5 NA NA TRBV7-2 TGTGCCAGCAGCTTTGCGGGGGTCAGCAATCAGCCCCAGCATTTT CASSFAGVSNQPQHF
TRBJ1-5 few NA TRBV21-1 TGTGCCAGCAGAAAGAGGGGGTACAATCAGCCCCAGCATTTT CASRKRGYNQPQHF
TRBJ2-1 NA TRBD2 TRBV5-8 TGTGCCAGCAGCTTGGGCCTAGCGGAGACCAATGAGCAGTTCTTC CASSLGLAETNEQFF
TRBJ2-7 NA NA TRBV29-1 TGCAGCGTACACAGCTCCTACGAGCAGTACTTC CSVHSSYEQYF
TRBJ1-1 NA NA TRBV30 TGTGCCTGGAGTCGAGGGCCCCCTTTGAAAGCTTTCTTT CAWSRGPPLKAFF
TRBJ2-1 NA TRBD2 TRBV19 TGTGCCAGTAGTATTGGGACTAGCACATACAATGAGCAGTTCTTC CASSIGTSTYNEQFF
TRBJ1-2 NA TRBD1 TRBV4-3 TGCGCCAGCAGCCAAGACCCAGGGACAGGCCACGGCTACACCTTC CASSQDPGTGHGYTF
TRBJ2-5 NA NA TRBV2 TGTGCCAGCAGACTGCCGGGACTGTCGACGGGGGCCCAGTACTTC CASRLPGLSTGAQYF